This entry concerns a single TCR beta chain. Its antigen remains unidentified. The same CDR3 arises from other DNA sequences in this sample as well. CD8 cells regarded as naive lacked CD45RO, were positively chosen for CCR7, and omitted terminally differentiated effector memory CD45RA+ cells. This specimen belongs to a study of shared clonotypes between healthy human individuals. Study information: Each donor had three CD4 naive, three CD4 memory, two CD8 naive and one CD8 memory plate.

V lost 1 base and J 1 base, leaving 2 bases between the germline ends. CDR3 length equals 14 residues. In germline, CDR1 is SEHNR, CDR2 FQNEAQ (reference sequence). Profiled with immunoSEQ multiplex PCR; TCRdb holds only in-frame clones, not every one. The data contain approximately 2,200,000 clones, 85% to 95% of them singletons. General study points: Larger richness was generally estimated for naive than memory subsets.

The TCR sequence derives from a man younger than 35 in good health. Some clones in this sample may be carry-over from other donors' samples. The sample comprised naive CD8+ T cells from PBMCs. This chain uses TRBV7-9 with TRBJ2-6; no clear D. CDR3 coding DNA: TGTGCCAGCAGCTTAGTATCTGGGGCCAACGTCCTGACTTTC. It encodes CASSLVSGANVLTF.